This TCR beta chain was identified during a study of blood T cell repertoires in COVID-19. This clone has a handful of counts. Some clones are missing from TCRdb's copy, which holds only in-frame ones; the method was immunoSEQ multiplex PCR. The table has 150,000 to 200,000 clones, about 90% seen once. Clinical history reported by participants formed the basis on which cohorts were assigned. The CDR3 extends over 16 amino acids. Trimming left V 0 bases short and J 4 bases short, with 15 bases between. Per germline, CDR1 SGHDT and CDR2 YYEEEE. The source is a human donor with acute COVID-19. The donor label of this sample is uncertain. The genes are TRBV5-6 and TRBJ2-3, with a tentative D call TRBD1 (5 bases). The sample comprised PBMCs or T cells enriched from blood (not recorded which). The CDR3: CASSLEAGLVADTQYF. The CDR3 coding sequence is TGTGCCAGCAGCTTGGAGGCAGGGCTGGTCGCAGATACGCAGTATTTT.